This T cell receptor beta chain was sequenced for a study of T cell repertoires in cytomegalovirus infection. Across the whole study: Indications of both CMV infection and matching HLA type were provided by public TCR beta signatures.

A word on this clonotype: Its antigen is not identified.

The V and J ends lost 1 base and 4 bases respectively, with 16 bases between them. The CDR3 extends over 16 amino acids. CDR1 and CDR2 (germline): MNHEY, SVGEGT. Study outcomes and limitations: CMV carriers having the relevant HLA were flagged by cumulative public TCR beta family frequency. Dominating the ex vivo response were HLA-C-restricted CMV-specific TCR beta clonotypes.

TCRdb reprocessed the reads via MiXCR and lists one record per CDR3 protein. The sample shows some 240,000 distinct CDR3 sequences, around 15% of them seen only once. The receptor was derived from a human donor in good health (CMV status not recorded). Some clones in this sample may be carry-over from other donors' samples. Specimen: CD8+ T cells from PBMCs. The rearrangement links TRBV6-2 or TRBV6-3 to TRBJ1-1, with a possible D match to TRBD1 (5 bases). The CDR3 loop is CASSYFPGWGFTEAFF. The DNA of the CDR3 is TGTGCCAGCAGTTACTTTCCAGGGTGGGGGTTCACTGAAGCTTTCTTT.